These 24 T cell receptor beta chains originate from one sample sequenced in a study of PD-1 blockade in classical Hodgkin lymphoma. TCRdb's copy holds only in-frame clones and misses some; the assay was immunoSEQ multiplex PCR. The table lists about 22,000 clones, about 90% of them singletons. Time point indicated: newly diagnosed, previously untreated cHL patient sample. It was by magnetic negative selection that CD4+ T cells were purified from thawed PBMCs. Sample: CD4+ T cells from blood. These receptors came from a human donor with classical Hodgkin lymphoma.

CDR3 in amino acids: CASTAGHDTGELFF. CDR3 in DNA: TGCGCCAGCACAGCCGGACACGACACCGGGGAGCTGTTTTTT. The chain carries TRBV5-1 and TRBJ2-2; the D gene is possibly TRBD1 (5 bases). The CDR3 covers 14 residues. CDR1 and CDR2 (germline): SGHRS, YFSETQ. Between the trimmed V and J ends, which lost 6 bases and 3 bases, there was a span of 12 bases. Drawing the rest from reference TRBV5-1 and TRBJ2-2, the complete variable domain is KAGVTQTPRYLIKTRGQQVTLSCSPISGHRSVSWYQQTPGQGLQFLFEYFSETQRNKGNFPGRFSGRQFSNSRSEMNVSTLELGDSALYLCASTAGHDTGELFFGEGSRLTVL.

V usage is TRBV6-5 and J usage is TRBJ1-6, with unresolved D. CDR1 and CDR2 (germline): MNHEY, SVGAGI. Trimming shortened V by 7 bases and J by 4 bases, and 11 bases separated the two germline ends. The CDR3 consists of 14 residues. CDR3 amino acids: CASTVGPYNSPLHF. In DNA form, the CDR3 reads TGTGCCAGCACCGTAGGACCTTATAATTCACCCCTCCACTTT.

The rearrangement uses TRBV18 and TRBJ1-2; TRBD1 matches 10 bases. Germline CDR1 KGHSH, CDR2 LQKENI. The CDR3 consists of 12 residues. The J segment lost 8 bases and the V segment lost 3 bases, leaving 0 bases of the junction unmatched. For the CDR3, the DNA is TGTGCCAGCTCACCGGGACAGGGGGGCTACACCTTC. Its protein product is CASSPGQGGYTF.

The chain combines TRBV5-5 with TRBJ2-3, with D perhaps given as TRBD1 or TRBD2 (6 bases each). The CDR3 spans 14 residues. Germline CDR1 and CDR2: SGHKS and YYEKEE (reference sequence). Trimming took 0 bases from V and 6 from J, leaving 11 bases between them. DNA of the CDR3: TGTGCCAGCAGCTTGGACGGGGGCAGGGATACGCAGTATTTT. Translating it yields CASSLDGGRDTQYF.

J is TRBJ1-5 and V is TRBV6-5, with 8 bases matching TRBD1. Germline assignment: CDR1 MNHEY and CDR2 SVGAGI. CDR3 size: 16 residues. The junction had 5 bases not matched to a gene; V was cut back by 0 bases and J by 4 bases. The CDR3 spells CASSYSRQGANQPQHF. The CDR3 coding sequence is TGTGCCAGCAGTTACTCGCGGCAGGGGGCTAATCAGCCCCAGCATTTT.

The V and J genes are TRBV4-3 and TRBJ1-4; a possible D gene is TRBD1 (5 bases). This CDR3 has 17 amino acids. V gave up 1 base and J gave up 6 bases, with 18 bases separating them. Germline CDR1 LGHNA, CDR2 YSLEER. This CDR3 reads CASSQGEVPGLYEKLFF. The CDR3 DNA is TGCGCCAGCAGCCAAGGGGAAGTGCCGGGACTGTATGAAAAACTGTTTTTT.

The V call is TRBV28, the J call TRBJ2-5; maybe TRBD2 (5 bases). The CDR3 loop spans 18 amino acids. CDR1 and CDR2 from the germline V gene are MDHEN and SYDVKM. V was cut by 4 bases and J by 1 base, with 22 bases left in between. In DNA, the CDR3 is TGTGCCAGCAGTTCTGGGCGGGCTGACCTACAACCCCAAGAGACCCAGTACTTC. Translating gives CASSSGRADLQPQETQYF.

The chain combines TRBV4-3 with TRBJ1-2, with 8 positions matching TRBD1. Germline trimming cut 2 bases from V and 7 bases from J; bases unmatched to any gene: 3. The CDR3 is 13 amino acids. The V gene's germline CDR1 is LGHNA and CDR2 YSLEER. The CDR3 reads CASSQNRGTGYTF. CDR3 bases: TGCGCCAGCAGCCAAAACAGGGGGACTGGCTACACCTTC.

The V and J genes are TRBV7-2 and TRBJ2-1, with TRBD1 as a possible D gene (6 bases). The ends were cut back, 4 bases at V and 5 bases at J, with 9 bases in the middle. This CDR3 comprises 13 residues. The germline V gene encodes CDR1 SGHTA and CDR2 FQGNSA. The DNA of the CDR3 is TGTGCCAGCAGCTGGGGACACGACAATGAGCAGTTCTTC. Encoded protein: CASSWGHDNEQFF.

The sample holds a few counts of this clone. J is TRBJ1-1 and V is TRBV19; no definite D call. V lost 1 base, J lost 8 bases, and 14 bases lay in between. This CDR3 is 14 amino acids long. The V gene's germline CDR1 is LNHDA and CDR2 SQIVND (reference sequence). The DNA of the CDR3 is TGTGCCAGTAGTATAGCCCGGGATGTAGGAGAAGCTTTCTTT. This gives the protein CASSIARDVGEAFF.

This clone has just one count. The chain couples TRBV5-1 to TRBJ2-6; possibly TRBD2 for D (6 bases). Trimming shortened V by 0 bases and J by 4 bases, and 8 bases separated the two germline ends. Germline CDR1 SGHRS, CDR2 YFSETQ. This CDR3 contains 15 residues. The CDR3 spells CASSLGGRGANVLTF. CDR3 coding DNA: TGCGCCAGCAGCTTGGGAGGGAGGGGGGCCAACGTCCTGACTTTC.

This chain uses TRBV7-2 with TRBJ1-5, with 8 bases that match TRBD1. CDR1 and CDR2 from the germline V gene are SGHTA and FQGNSA. V dropped 5 bases and J dropped 8; count of bases not matched to a gene: 11. This CDR3 has 15 amino acids. The DNA of the CDR3 is TGTGCCAGCAGCCCACTGGGACAGGTTGCCGAGCCCCAGCATTTT. It encodes CASSPLGQVAEPQHF. Combining the CDR3 with reference TRBV7-2 and TRBJ1-5 gives the whole variable domain GAGVSQSPSNKVTEKGKDVELRCDPISGHTALYWYRQSLGQGLEFLIYFQGNSAPDKSGLPSDRFSAERTGGSVSTLTIQRTQQEDSAVYLCASSPLGQVAEPQHFGDGTRLSIL.

This clone was observed once. This rearrangement joins TRBV5-1 to TRBJ2-5, with D tentatively TRBD2 (5 bases). Germline V gives CDR1 SGHRS, CDR2 YFSETQ. V was cut by 0 bases and J by 0 bases, with 12 bases left in between. The CDR3 sequence is 16 residues long. The CDR3 sequence is CASSLGATGYQETQYF. CDR3 bases: TGCGCCAGCAGCTTGGGGGCGACGGGGTACCAAGAGACCCAGTACTTC.

V usage is TRBV5-1 and J usage is TRBJ1-1; weak D call: TRBD1 (6 bases). Germline CDR1 SGHRS, CDR2 YFSETQ. This CDR3 is built from 13 residues. Trimming took off 4 bases at V and 3 bases at J, with 10 bases between the two ends. CDR3 in DNA: TGCGCCAGCAGCCCGACAGGAGACACTGAAGCTTTCTTT. Translating it yields CASSPTGDTEAFF.

The V gene is TRBV5-1, the J gene TRBJ2-1; TRBD2 might be the D (6 bases). CDR3 size: 16 residues. The germline V and J ends were trimmed by 4 bases and 3 bases, with 17 bases remaining between them. Germline lookup yields CDR1 SGHRS and CDR2 YFSETQ. CDR3 nucleotides: TGCGCCAGCAGCGCCTTGGCGGCGGGGAACTACAATGAGCAGTTCTTC. Amino acids: CASSALAAGNYNEQFF.

The J gene is TRBJ1-3, the V gene TRBV4-2; D possibly corresponds to TRBD1 (5 bases). In germline, CDR1 is LGHNA, CDR2 YNFKEQ. Trimming left V 0 bases short and J 2 bases short, with 11 bases between. This CDR3 is built from 16 residues. The CDR3 reads CASSQDHGGAGNTIYF. The CDR3 DNA follows: TGTGCCAGCAGCCAAGATCATGGGGGAGCTGGAAACACCATATATTTT.

The chain employs TRBV27 and TRBJ1-2; D is perhaps TRBD1 (5 bases). This CDR3 has 16 residues. CDR1 MNHEY and CDR2 SMNVEV come from the germline V gene (reference sequence). Trimming shortened V by 3 bases and J by 0 bases, and 14 bases separated the two germline ends. The CDR3, as DNA: TGTGCCAGCAGTTTTAGGGGCGGCTTAGCTAACTATGGCTACACCTTC. Protein: CASSFRGGLANYGYTF.

This clone has more than one count but fewer than ten. The chain carries TRBV7-9 and TRBJ2-1, with 8 bases matching TRBD1. CDR3 length: 15 residues. Losses at the gene ends were 5 bases for V and 5 bases for J; bases not matched to a gene: 8. Germline CDR1 is SEHNR and CDR2 is FQNEAQ (reference sequence). The DNA of the CDR3 is TGTGCCAGCAGCAAAACGGGACAGGTAAACAATGAGCAGTTCTTC. This codes for CASSKTGQVNNEQFF. Full variable domain (rest looked up from reference TRBV7-9 and TRBJ2-1): DTGVSQNPRHKITKRGQNVTFRCDPISEHNRLYWYRQTLGQGPEFLTYFQNEAQLEKSRLLSDRFSAERPKGSFSTLEIQRTEQGDSAMYLCASSKTGQVNNEQFFGPGTRLTVL.

J is TRBJ2-5 and V is TRBV7-2, with D hard to call. V dropped 1 base and J dropped 5 bases, with 11 bases sitting between them. Germline V gene sequence: CDR1 SGHTA, CDR2 FQGNSA. The CDR3 has 14 residues. The chain's CDR3 is CASSLEVGRETQYF. In DNA form, the CDR3 reads TGTGCCAGCAGCTTAGAGGTGGGCCGGGAGACCCAGTACTTC.

The rearrangement uses TRBV11-2 and TRBJ2-1, with 9 bases fitting TRBD2. The trim removed 2 bases at V and 4 bases at J, leaving 9 bases unmatched. CDR3 length: 17 amino acids. Germline assignment: CDR1 SGHAT and CDR2 FQNNGV. The CDR3: CASSLSLLRGGYNEQFF. For the CDR3, the DNA is TGTGCCAGCAGCTTAAGTCTTTTGCGGGGGGGATACAATGAGCAGTTCTTC.

V is TRBV5-4 and J is TRBJ2-1; no clear D gene. The CDR3 runs to 15 residues. Germline CDR1 SGHNT, CDR2 YYREEE (reference sequence). V was trimmed by 0 bases and J by 5 bases, leaving 12 bases between them. CDR3: CASSLEDTHHNEQFF. The CDR3 coding sequence is TGTGCCAGCAGCTTGGAAGATACTCACCACAATGAGCAGTTCTTC.

J is TRBJ1-6 and V is TRBV27, with D possibly being TRBD1 (5 bases). The germline V gene encodes CDR1 MNHEY and CDR2 SMNVEV (reference sequence). Trimming cost V 2 bases and J 7 bases, with 12 bases left between them. This CDR3 region has 15 residues. DNA for the CDR3: TGTGCCAGCAGTTTAGTGGGGGTTCTAAATTCACCCCTCCACTTT. Translated: CASSLVGVLNSPLHF.

The chain has TRBV6-1 and TRBJ1-2, with TRBD1 matching over 7 bases. There are 14 residues in the CDR3. J was trimmed by 4 bases and V by 5 bases; bases with no gene match: 7. CDR1 is MNHNS, CDR2 SASEGT, per germline. CDR3 DNA sequence: TGTGCCAGCAGTCCTGGACAGGCCCTCTATGGCTACACCTTC. This gives the protein CASSPGQALYGYTF.

The chain has TRBV6-1 and TRBJ2-7; no reliable D call. The ends were cut back, 0 bases at V and 2 bases at J, with 14 bases in the middle. CDR1 and CDR2 (germline): MNHNS, SASEGT. The CDR3 has 16 residues. The CDR3 loop reads CASSEAVSETTYEQYF. The CDR3 bases are TGTGCCAGCAGTGAAGCAGTTTCCGAGACGACCTACGAGCAGTACTTC.